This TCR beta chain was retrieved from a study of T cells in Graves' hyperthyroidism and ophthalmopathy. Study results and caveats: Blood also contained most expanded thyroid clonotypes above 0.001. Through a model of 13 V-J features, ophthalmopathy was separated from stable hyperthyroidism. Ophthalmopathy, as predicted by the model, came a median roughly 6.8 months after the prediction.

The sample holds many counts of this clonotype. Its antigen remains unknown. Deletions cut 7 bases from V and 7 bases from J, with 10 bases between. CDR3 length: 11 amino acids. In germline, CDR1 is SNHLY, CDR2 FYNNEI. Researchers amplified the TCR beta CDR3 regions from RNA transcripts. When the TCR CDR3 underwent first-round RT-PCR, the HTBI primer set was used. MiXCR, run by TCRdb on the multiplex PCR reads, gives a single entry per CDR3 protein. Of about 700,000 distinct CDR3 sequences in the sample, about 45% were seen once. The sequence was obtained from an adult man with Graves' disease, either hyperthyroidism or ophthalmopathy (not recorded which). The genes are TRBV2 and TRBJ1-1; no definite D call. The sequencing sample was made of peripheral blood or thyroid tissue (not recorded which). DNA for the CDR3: TGTGCCAGCAAAGGTCGTGGTGAAGCTTTCTTT. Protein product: CASKGRGEAFF.